The 16 T cell receptor beta chains in this list originate from one sample, sequenced in a study of OX40 agonist ivuxolimab in advanced cancers. Only in-frame clones appear in the TCRdb table, and some are missing; sequencing was by immunoSEQ multiplex PCR. The data contain around 77,000 clones, about nine tenths of them singletons. The sample here was CD4+ or CD8+ T cells sorted from blood, taken in a trial of the OX40 agonist ivuxolimab. The receptors derive from an adult with an advanced solid tumor such as melanoma, head and neck, liver or kidney cancer.

This chain connects TRBV5-1 to TRBJ2-7; 12 nucleotides agree with TRBD1. Germline V gives CDR1 SGHRS, CDR2 YFSETQ. The V segment lost 4 bases and the J segment 5 bases; nucleotides outside the gene matches: 4. The CDR3 is 14 residues long. The CDR3 region is CASSKGQGANEQYF. Here the CDR3 DNA reads TGCGCCAGCAGCAAGGGACAGGGGGCCAACGAGCAGTACTTC.

The V and J genes are TRBV4-3 and TRBJ1-5, with TRBD1 matching 7 bases. This CDR3 contains 15 residues. From germline, CDR1 is LGHNA and CDR2 YSLEER. V gave up 5 bases and J gave up 4 bases; unmatched junction bases: 8. In nucleotides, the CDR3 is TGCGCCAGCAGCAAAACGACAGGGTCAAATCAGCCCCAGCATTTT. Its protein product is CASSKTTGSNQPQHF.

The gene calls are TRBV5-1 and TRBJ2-1; 9 bases map to TRBD1. After removal of 3 bases from V and 2 bases from J, the junction contained 3 bases not matched to a gene. Per the germline V gene, CDR1 is SGHRS and CDR2 is YFSETQ. The CDR3 extends over 15 amino acids. The CDR3 nucleotides are TGCGCCAGCAGCTCACAGGGGGCAACCTACAATGAGCAGTTCTTC. Amino acid sequence: CASSSQGATYNEQFF.

V and J are TRBV28 and TRBJ2-5, with 9 nucleotides matching TRBD1. CDR3 length: 18 residues. With 4 bases clipped from V and 1 base from J, the junction kept 13 bases outside the gene matches. CDR1 and CDR2 (germline): MDHEN, SYDVKM. CDR3 DNA: TGTGCCAGCAGTTCCCAGGGGACAGGGTTACTAATCCAAGAGACCCAGTACTTC. The encoded protein is CASSSQGTGLLIQETQYF.

This rearrangement joins TRBV15 to TRBJ2-3; 7 bases match TRBD2. There are 14 residues in the CDR3. Trimming at V came to 7 bases and at J to 2 bases, leaving 6 bases not matched to a gene. Germline V gene data show CDR1 as LNHNV and CDR2 as YYDKDF (reference sequence). Here the CDR3 DNA reads TGTGCCACCATTGCGGGGGATGTCACAGATACGCAGTATTTT. Protein sequence: CATIAGDVTDTQYF.

V and J are TRBV11-3 and TRBJ2-2; no clear D gene. Germline V gives CDR1 SGHNT, CDR2 YENEEA. V lost 5 bases to trimming and J lost 0 bases, with 7 bases between them. This CDR3 comprises 14 residues. DNA for the CDR3: TGTGCCAGCAGCCCCCTTACGAACACCGGGGAGCTGTTTTTT. This codes for CASSPLTNTGELFF.

The chain combines TRBV27 with TRBJ2-1, with 7 bases that match TRBD2. CDR1 MNHEY and CDR2 SMNVEV come from the germline V gene (reference sequence). CDR3 size: 19 residues. The ends lost 4 bases at V and 1 base at J; junction bases unmatched: 16. CDR3 residues: CASSSPESAGVYSYNEQFF. For the CDR3, the DNA is TGTGCCAGCAGTTCCCCCGAATCGGCGGGAGTGTATTCCTACAATGAGCAGTTCTTC.

This clone was seen once. V usage is TRBV19 and J usage is TRBJ1-1; D not certain. The CDR3 runs 13 residues. The V gene lost 1 base and the J gene lost 1 base, with 4 bases spanning the gap. The germline V gene has CDR1 LNHDA and CDR2 SQIVND (reference sequence). DNA of the CDR3: TGTGCCAGTAGTATAGTCAGGAACACTGAAGCTTTCTTT. Translation gives CASSIVRNTEAFF.

The chain uses TRBV29-1 and TRBJ2-7, with a possible D match to TRBD1 (6 bases). The CDR3 covers 14 residues. The V and J ends lost 7 bases and 2 bases respectively, with 18 bases between them. Germline V gene lookup returns CDR1 SQVTM and CDR2 ANQGSEA. CDR3 region: CSACLRDKAYEQYF. Here the CDR3 DNA reads TGCAGCGCATGCCTTCGGGACAAAGCCTACGAGCAGTACTTC.

The chain is built from TRBV29-1 and TRBJ1-2; the D is unclear. The CDR3 is 10 residues long. V was shortened by 0 bases and J by 13 bases, with 9 bases between the two germline ends. Germline V CDR1 and CDR2: SQVTM, ANQGSEA. The CDR3 sequence: CSVEDQLGTF. The CDR3 nucleotides read TGCAGCGTTGAAGATCAACTGGGCACCTTC.

The J gene is TRBJ2-7, the V gene TRBV5-1; TRBD2 might be the D (5 bases). CDR1 is SGHRS, CDR2 YFSETQ, per germline. This CDR3 is 13 amino acids long. Trimming took off 2 bases at V and 3 bases at J, with 9 bases between the two ends. In DNA, the CDR3 is TGCGCCAGCAGCTTTGGACTGGACTACGAGCAGTACTTC. Translated, it gives CASSFGLDYEQYF.

The rearrangement uses TRBV6-1 and TRBJ1-5; D remains unclear. V shed 2 bases and J shed 9 bases, with 11 bases lying between them. Per the germline V gene, CDR1 is MNHNS and CDR2 is SASEGT. This CDR3 is built from 13 residues. The CDR3 loop reads CASSENSLRPQHF. In nucleotides, the CDR3 is TGTGCCAGCAGTGAAAACAGCCTACGGCCCCAGCATTTT.

This clone occurred once. V is TRBV5-4 and J is TRBJ1-1, with D unclear. Germline V gene data show CDR1 as SGHNT and CDR2 as YYREEE (reference sequence). V was cut by 1 base and J by 1 base, with 5 bases left in between. The length of the CDR3 is 13 residues. CDR3 in DNA: TGTGCCAGCAGCTTGTGGGGGAACACTGAAGCTTTCTTT. Translation gives CASSLWGNTEAFF.

This chain connects TRBV9 to TRBJ2-7, with 8 bases matching TRBD1. The germline V gene has CDR1 SGDLS and CDR2 YYNGEE. The CDR3 consists of 14 residues. J gave up 4 bases and V 0 bases, and 3 bases lay outside the gene matches. The CDR3 DNA follows: TGTGCCAGCAGCGTAGCGGACAGGGAGTACGAGCAGTACTTC. It yields the protein CASSVADREYEQYF.

The CDR3 DNA sequence: TGTGCCGGCCGCTCCTACAATGAGCAGTTCTTC. Residues: CAGRSYNEQFF. The chain links TRBV30 to TRBJ2-1; D remains ambiguous. Germline V gives CDR1 GTSNPN, CDR2 SVGIG (reference sequence). V lost 8 bases to trimming and J lost 0 bases, with 5 bases between them. The CDR3 runs 11 residues. Full variable domain (outside the CDR3, taken from reference TRBV30 and TRBJ2-1): SQTIHQWPATLVQPVGSPLSLECTVEGTSNPNLYWYRQAAGRGLQLLFYSVGIGQISSEVPQNLSASRPQDRQFILSSKKLLLSDSGFYLCAGRSYNEQFFGPGTRLTVL.

The CDR3 loop is CASSLTFGQVPSEGGYTF. The CDR3 region has the DNA TGTGCCAGCTCATTAACATTCGGACAGGTCCCTTCTGAAGGCGGCTACACCTTC. J is TRBJ1-2 and V is TRBV18, with 7 bases matching TRBD1. J was trimmed by 8 bases and V by 5 bases; bases with no gene match: 23. The CDR3 loop spans 18 amino acids. Germline CDR1 KGHSH, CDR2 LQKENI.